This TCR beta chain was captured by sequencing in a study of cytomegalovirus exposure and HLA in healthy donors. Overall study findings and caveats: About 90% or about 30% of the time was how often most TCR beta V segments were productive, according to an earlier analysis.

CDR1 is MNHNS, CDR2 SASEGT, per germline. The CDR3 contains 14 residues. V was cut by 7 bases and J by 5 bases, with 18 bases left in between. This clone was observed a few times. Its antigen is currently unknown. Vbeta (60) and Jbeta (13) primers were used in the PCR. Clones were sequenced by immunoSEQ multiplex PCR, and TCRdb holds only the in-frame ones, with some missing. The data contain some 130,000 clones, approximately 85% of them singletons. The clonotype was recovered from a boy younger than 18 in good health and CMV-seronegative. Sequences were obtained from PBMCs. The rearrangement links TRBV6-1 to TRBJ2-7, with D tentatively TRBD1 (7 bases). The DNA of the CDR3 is TGTGCCAGCAACCTCAGGGGGGCCATGAACGAGCAGTACTTC. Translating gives CASNLRGAMNEQYF.